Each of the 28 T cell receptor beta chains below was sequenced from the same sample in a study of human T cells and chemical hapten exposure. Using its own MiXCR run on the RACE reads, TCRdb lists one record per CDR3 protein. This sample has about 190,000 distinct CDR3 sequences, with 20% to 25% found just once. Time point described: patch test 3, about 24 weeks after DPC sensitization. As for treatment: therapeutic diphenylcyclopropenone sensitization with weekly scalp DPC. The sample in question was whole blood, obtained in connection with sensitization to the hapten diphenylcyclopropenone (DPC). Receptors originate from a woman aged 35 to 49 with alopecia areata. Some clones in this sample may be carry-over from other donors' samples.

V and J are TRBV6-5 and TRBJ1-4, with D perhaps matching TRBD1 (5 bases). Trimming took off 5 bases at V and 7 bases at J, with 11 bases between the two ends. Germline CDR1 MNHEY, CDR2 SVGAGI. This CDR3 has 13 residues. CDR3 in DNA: TGTGCCAGCAGTCTTCGAAGGGGTGAAAAACTGTTTTTT. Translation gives CASSLRRGEKLFF.

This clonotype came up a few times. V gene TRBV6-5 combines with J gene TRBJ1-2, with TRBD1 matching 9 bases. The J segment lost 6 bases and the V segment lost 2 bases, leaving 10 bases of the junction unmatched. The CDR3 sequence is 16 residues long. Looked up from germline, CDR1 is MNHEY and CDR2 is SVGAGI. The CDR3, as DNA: TGTGCCAGCAGTTACGGAGGGGGACAGGGTGCAAATGGCTACACCTTC. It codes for CASSYGGGQGANGYTF.

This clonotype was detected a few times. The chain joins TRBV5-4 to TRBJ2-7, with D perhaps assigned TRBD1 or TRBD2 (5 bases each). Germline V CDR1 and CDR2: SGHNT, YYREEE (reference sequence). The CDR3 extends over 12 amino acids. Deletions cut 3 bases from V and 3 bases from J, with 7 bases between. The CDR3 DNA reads TGTGCCAGCAGCTGGGACGACTACGAGCAGTACTTC. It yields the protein CASSWDDYEQYF.

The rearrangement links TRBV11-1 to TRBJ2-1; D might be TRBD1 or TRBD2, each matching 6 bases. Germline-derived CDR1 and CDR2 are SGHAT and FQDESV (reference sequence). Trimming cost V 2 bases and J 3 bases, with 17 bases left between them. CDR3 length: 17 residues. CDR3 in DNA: TGTGCCAGCAGCTTATCTGGGCGCAGGGGACTCTACAATGAGCAGTTCTTC. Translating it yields CASSLSGRRGLYNEQFF.

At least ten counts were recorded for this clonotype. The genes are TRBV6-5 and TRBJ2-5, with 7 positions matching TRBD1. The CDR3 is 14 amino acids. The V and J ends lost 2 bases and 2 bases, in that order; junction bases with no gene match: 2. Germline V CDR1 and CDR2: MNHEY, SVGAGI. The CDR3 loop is CASSYRTGQETQYF. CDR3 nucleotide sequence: TGTGCCAGCAGTTACAGGACAGGACAAGAGACCCAGTACTTC.

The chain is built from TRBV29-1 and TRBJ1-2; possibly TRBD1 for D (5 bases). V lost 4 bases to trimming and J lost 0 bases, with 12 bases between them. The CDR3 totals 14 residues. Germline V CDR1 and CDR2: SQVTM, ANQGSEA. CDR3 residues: CSVGLRASNYGYTF. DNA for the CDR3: TGCAGCGTTGGCCTCAGGGCCTCTAACTATGGCTACACCTTC.

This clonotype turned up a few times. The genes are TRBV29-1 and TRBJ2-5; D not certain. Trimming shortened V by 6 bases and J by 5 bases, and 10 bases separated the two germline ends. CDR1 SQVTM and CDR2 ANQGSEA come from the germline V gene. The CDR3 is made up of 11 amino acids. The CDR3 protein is CSVQKAETQYF. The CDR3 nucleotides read TGCAGCGTGCAGAAGGCGGAGACCCAGTACTTC.

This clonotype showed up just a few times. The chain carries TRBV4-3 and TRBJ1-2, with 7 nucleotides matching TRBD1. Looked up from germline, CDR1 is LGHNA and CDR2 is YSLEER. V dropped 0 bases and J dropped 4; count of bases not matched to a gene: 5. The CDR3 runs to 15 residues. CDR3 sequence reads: CASSQERTGVYGYTF. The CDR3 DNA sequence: TGCGCCAGCAGCCAAGAAAGGACAGGAGTCTATGGCTACACCTTC.

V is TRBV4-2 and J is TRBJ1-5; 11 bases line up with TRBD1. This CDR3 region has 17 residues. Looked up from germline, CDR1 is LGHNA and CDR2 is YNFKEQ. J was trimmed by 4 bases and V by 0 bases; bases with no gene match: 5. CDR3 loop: CASSQERGQGANQPQHF. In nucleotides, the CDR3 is TGTGCCAGCAGCCAAGAAAGAGGACAGGGGGCAAATCAGCCCCAGCATTTT.

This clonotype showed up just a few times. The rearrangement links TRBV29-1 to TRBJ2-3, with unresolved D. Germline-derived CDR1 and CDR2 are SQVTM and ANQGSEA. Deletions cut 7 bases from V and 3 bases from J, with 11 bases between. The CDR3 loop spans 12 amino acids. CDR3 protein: CSATLMTDTQYF. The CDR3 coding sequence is TGCAGCGCAACCCTGATGACAGATACGCAGTATTTT.

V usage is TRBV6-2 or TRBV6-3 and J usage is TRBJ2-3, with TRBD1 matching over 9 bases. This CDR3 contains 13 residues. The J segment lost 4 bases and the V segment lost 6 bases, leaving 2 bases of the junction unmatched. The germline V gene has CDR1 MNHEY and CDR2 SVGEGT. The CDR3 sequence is CASRDRGPDTQYF. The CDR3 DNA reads TGTGCCAGCAGGGACAGGGGCCCAGATACGCAGTATTTT.

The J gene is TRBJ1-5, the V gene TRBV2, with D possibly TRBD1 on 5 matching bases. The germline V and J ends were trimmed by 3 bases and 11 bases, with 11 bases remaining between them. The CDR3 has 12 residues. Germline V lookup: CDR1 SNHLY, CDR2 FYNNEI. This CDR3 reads CASSDPGTSQHF. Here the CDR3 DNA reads TGTGCCAGCAGTGATCCAGGGACGTCCCAGCATTTT.

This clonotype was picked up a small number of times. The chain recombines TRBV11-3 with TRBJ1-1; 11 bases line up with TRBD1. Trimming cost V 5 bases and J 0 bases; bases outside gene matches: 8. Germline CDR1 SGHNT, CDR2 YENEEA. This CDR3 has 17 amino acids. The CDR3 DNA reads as TGTGCCAGCAGCCCCGGACAGGGGGCTCGGGTGAACACTGAAGCTTTCTTT. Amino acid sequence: CASSPGQGARVNTEAFF.

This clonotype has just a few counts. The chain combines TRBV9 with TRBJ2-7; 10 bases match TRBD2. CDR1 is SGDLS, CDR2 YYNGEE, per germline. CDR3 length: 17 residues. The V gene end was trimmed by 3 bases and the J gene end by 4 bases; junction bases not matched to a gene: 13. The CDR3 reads CASSGFPLLAGKYEQYF. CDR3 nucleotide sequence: TGTGCCAGCAGCGGGTTCCCTTTACTAGCGGGAAAGTACGAGCAGTACTTC.

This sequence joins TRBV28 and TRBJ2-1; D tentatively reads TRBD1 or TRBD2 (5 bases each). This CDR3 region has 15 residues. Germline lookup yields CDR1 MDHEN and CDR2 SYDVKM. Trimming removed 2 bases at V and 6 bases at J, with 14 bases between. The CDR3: CASSLEGHRVNEQFF. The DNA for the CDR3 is TGTGCCAGCAGTTTAGAGGGGCATCGCGTCAATGAGCAGTTCTTC.

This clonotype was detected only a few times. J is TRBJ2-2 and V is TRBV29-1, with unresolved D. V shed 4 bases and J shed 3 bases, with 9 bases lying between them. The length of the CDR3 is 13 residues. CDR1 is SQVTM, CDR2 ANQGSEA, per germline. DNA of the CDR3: TGCAGCGTTGGGAGTACTTACACCGGGGAGCTGTTTTTT. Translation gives CSVGSTYTGELFF.

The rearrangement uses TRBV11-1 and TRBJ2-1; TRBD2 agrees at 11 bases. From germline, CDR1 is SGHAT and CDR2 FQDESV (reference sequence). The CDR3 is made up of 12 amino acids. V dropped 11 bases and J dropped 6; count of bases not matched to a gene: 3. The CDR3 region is CAVGTSGNEQFF. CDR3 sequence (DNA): TGTGCCGTCGGGACTAGCGGCAATGAGCAGTTCTTC.

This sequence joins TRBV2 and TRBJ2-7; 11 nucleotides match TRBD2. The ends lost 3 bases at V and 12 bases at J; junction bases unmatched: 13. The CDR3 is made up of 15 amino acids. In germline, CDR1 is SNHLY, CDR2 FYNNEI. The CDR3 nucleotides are TGTGCCAGCAGTGATTTCGAGACTAGCGGGATTCCGGGGTACTTC. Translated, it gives CASSDFETSGIPGYF. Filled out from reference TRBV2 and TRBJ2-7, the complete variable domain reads EPEVTQTPSHQVTQMGQEVILRCVPISNHLYFYWYRQILGQKVEFLVSFYNNEISEKSEIFDDQFSVERPDGSNFTLKIRSTKLEDSAMYFCASSDFETSGIPGYFGPGTRLTVT.

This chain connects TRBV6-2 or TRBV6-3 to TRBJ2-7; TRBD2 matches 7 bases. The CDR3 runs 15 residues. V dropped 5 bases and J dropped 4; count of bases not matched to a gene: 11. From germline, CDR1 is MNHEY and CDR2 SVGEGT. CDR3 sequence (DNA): TGTGCCAGCAGTCAAGCGGGGACTCGCGTTTACGAGCAGTACTTC. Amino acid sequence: CASSQAGTRVYEQYF.

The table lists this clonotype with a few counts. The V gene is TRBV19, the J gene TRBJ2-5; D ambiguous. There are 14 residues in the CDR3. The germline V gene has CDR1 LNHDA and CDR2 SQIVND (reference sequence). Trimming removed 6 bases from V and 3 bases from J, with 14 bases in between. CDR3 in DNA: TGTGCCAGTAGGGCAGCCCGTCCGAAAGAGACCCAGTACTTC. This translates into CASRAARPKETQYF.

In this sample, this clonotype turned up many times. The CDR3 DNA reads as TGCAGCGGACTTCTAGCGGGAATGGTGACCCAGTACTTC. Its translation: CSGLLAGMVTQYF. The chain is built from TRBV29-1 and TRBJ2-5, with 9 bases matching TRBD2. The germline gives CDR1 SQVTM, CDR2 ANQGSEA. Germline trimming cut 7 bases from V and 7 bases from J; bases unmatched to any gene: 10. The CDR3 covers 13 residues.

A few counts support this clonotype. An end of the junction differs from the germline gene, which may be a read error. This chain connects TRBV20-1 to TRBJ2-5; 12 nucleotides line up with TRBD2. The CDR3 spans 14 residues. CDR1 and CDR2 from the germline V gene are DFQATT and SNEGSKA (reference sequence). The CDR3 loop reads CSARDRTSGATQYF. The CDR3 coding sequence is TGCAGTGCAAGAGACCGGACTAGCGGGGCCACCCAGTACTTC.

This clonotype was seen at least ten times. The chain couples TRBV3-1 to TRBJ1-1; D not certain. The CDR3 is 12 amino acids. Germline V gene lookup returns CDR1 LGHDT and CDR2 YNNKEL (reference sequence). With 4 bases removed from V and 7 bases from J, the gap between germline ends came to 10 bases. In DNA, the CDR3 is TGTGCCAGCAGCCCGGGGAGAAGTGAAGCTTTCTTT. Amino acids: CASSPGRSEAFF.

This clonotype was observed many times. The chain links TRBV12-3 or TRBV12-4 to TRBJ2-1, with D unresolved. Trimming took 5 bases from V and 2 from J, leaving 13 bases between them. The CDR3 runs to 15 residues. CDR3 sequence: CASSPDYYAYNEQFF. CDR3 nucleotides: TGTGCCAGCAGTCCCGATTATTATGCCTACAATGAGCAGTTCTTC.

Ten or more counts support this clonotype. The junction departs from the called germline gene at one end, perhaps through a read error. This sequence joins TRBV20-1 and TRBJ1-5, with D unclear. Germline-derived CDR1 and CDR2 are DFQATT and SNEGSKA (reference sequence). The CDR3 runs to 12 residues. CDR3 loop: CSATYSNQPQHF. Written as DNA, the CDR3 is TGCAGCGCTACGTATAGCAATCAGCCCCAGCATTTT.

The CDR3 nucleotides read TGTGCCAGCAGCCAATCGGACAGCTGGAACACCGGGGAGCTGTTTTTT. Its translation: CASSQSDSWNTGELFF. This chain links TRBV4-2 with TRBJ2-2, with TRBD1 as a possible D gene (6 bases). CDR1 and CDR2 from the germline V gene are LGHNA and YNFKEQ. Trimming took 2 bases from V and 1 from J, leaving 11 bases between them. The CDR3 totals 16 residues.

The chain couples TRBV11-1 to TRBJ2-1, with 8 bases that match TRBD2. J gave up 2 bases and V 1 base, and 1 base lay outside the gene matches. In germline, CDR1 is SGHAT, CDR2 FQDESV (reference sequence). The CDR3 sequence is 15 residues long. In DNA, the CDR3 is TGTGCCAGCAGCTTAGGTAGCGGGGCCTACAATGAGCAGTTCTTC. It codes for CASSLGSGAYNEQFF.

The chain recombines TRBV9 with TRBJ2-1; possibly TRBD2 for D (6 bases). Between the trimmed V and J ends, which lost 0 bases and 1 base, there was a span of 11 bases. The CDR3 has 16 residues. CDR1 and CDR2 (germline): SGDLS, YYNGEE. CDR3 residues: CASSVGSGFSYNEQFF. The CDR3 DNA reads TGTGCCAGCAGCGTAGGGAGCGGGTTTTCCTACAATGAGCAGTTCTTC. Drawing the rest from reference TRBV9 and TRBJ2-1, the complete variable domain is DSGVTQTPKHLITATGQRVTLRCSPRSGDLSVYWYQQSLDQGLQFLIQYYNGEERAKGNILERFSAQQFPDLHSELNLSSLELGDSALYFCASSVGSGFSYNEQFFGPGTRLTVL.